The rows below give T cell receptor beta chains drawn from one sample of a study of human T cells and chemical hapten exposure. TCRdb reprocessed the RACE reads via MiXCR and lists one record per CDR3 protein. The sample includes 70,000 to 85,000 distinct CDR3 sequences, about 8.6% of them seen just once. Input material: whole blood. These receptors all come from a male donor in good health. Some clones in this sample may be carry-over from other donors' samples. Each CDR3 is given with its conserved first and last residue. D genes are given only for firm matches. Expanded clones are given a class, and other clones once, few, many or no size at all.

cdr3_aa: CSVAPGASSYNEQFF
cdr3_nt: TGCAGCGTTGCCCCGGGCGCTAGCTCCTACAATGAGCAGTTCTTC
cdr3_length: 15
d_call: .
v_call: TRBV29-1
clone_size: few
j_call: TRBJ2-1

cdr3_aa: CASSLVLQSEQYF
cdr3_nt: TGTGCCAGCAGCCTTGTTTTGCAGAGCGAGCAGTACTTC
cdr3_length: 13
d_call: .
v_call: TRBV3-1
clone_size: few
j_call: TRBJ2-7

cdr3_aa: CASSSFRTGQEGSNQPQHF
cdr3_nt: TGTGCCAGCAGTTCTTTTCGGACAGGGCAGGAGGGGAGCAATCAGCCCCAGCATTTT
cdr3_length: 19
d_call: TRBD1
v_call: TRBV2
clone_size: few
j_call: TRBJ1-5

cdr3_aa: CSVALESGANVLTF
cdr3_nt: TGCAGCGTTGCCCTTGAGTCTGGGGCCAACGTCCTGACTTTC
cdr3_length: 14
d_call: .
v_call: TRBV29-1
clone_size: many
j_call: TRBJ2-6

cdr3_aa: CAISEPTGMSYTF
cdr3_nt: TGTGCCATCAGTGAGCCGACGGGGATGAGTTACACCTTC
cdr3_length: 13
d_call: .
v_call: TRBV10-3
clone_size: .
j_call: TRBJ1-2

cdr3_aa: CASSYPASGLGREQYF
cdr3_nt: TGTGCCAGCAGTTACCCCGCTAGTGGACTCGGGCGCGAGCAGTACTTC
cdr3_length: 16
d_call: .
v_call: TRBV6-2/TRBV6-3
clone_size: few
j_call: TRBJ2-7

cdr3_aa: CASSWGRGVYNEQFF
cdr3_nt: TGCGCCAGCAGCTGGGGGCGGGGGGTCTACAATGAGCAGTTCTTC
cdr3_length: 15
d_call: TRBD2
v_call: TRBV5-1
clone_size: few
j_call: TRBJ2-1

cdr3_aa: CASSLAGTGERNTEAFF
cdr3_nt: TGTGCCAGCAGCTTAGCTGGGACAGGGGAGAGGAACACTGAAGCTTTCTTT
cdr3_length: 17
d_call: TRBD1
v_call: TRBV7-8
clone_size: few
j_call: TRBJ1-1

cdr3_aa: CSARIARDRDTGELFF
cdr3_nt: TGCAGTGCTAGGATCGCCCGGGACAGGGATACCGGGGAGCTGTTTTTT
cdr3_length: 16
d_call: TRBD1
v_call: TRBV20-1
clone_size: .
j_call: TRBJ2-2

cdr3_aa: CASTDWGLASTGELFF
cdr3_nt: TGTGCCAGCACCGACTGGGGACTAGCGAGCACCGGGGAGCTGTTTTTT
cdr3_length: 16
d_call: TRBD2
v_call: TRBV7-9
clone_size: many
j_call: TRBJ2-2

cdr3_aa: CASVGTIGELFF
cdr3_nt: TGTGCCAGCGTAGGGACCATCGGGGAGCTGTTTTTT
cdr3_length: 12
d_call: .
v_call: TRBV6-2/TRBV6-3
clone_size: .
j_call: TRBJ2-2

cdr3_aa: CASSQDRGGTDQPQHF
cdr3_nt: TGTGCCAGCAGCCAAGATCGGGGGGGGACCGATCAGCCCCAGCATTTT
cdr3_length: 16
d_call: .
v_call: TRBV4-2
clone_size: few
j_call: TRBJ1-5

cdr3_aa: CSVEPTGGIGYTF
cdr3_nt: TGCAGCGTTGAACCAACAGGGGGAATAGGCTACACCTTC
cdr3_length: 13
d_call: TRBD1
v_call: TRBV29-1
clone_size: .
j_call: TRBJ1-2

cdr3_aa: CSARLGLANTGELFF
cdr3_nt: TGCAGTGCTAGACTGGGACTAGCGAACACCGGGGAGCTGTTTTTT
cdr3_length: 15
d_call: TRBD2
v_call: TRBV20-1
clone_size: .
j_call: TRBJ2-2

cdr3_aa: CASSQSLNTGELFF
cdr3_nt: TGTGCCAGCAGCCAGTCACTGAACACCGGGGAGCTGTTTTTT
cdr3_length: 14
d_call: .
v_call: TRBV14
clone_size: few
j_call: TRBJ2-2

cdr3_aa: CSARVEGREYGYTF
cdr3_nt: TGCAGTGCTAGAGTCGAGGGCCGGGAATATGGCTACACCTTC
cdr3_length: 14
d_call: .
v_call: TRBV20-1
clone_size: .
j_call: TRBJ1-2

cdr3_aa: CASSPGQAGANVLTF
cdr3_nt: TGTGCCAGCAGCCCGGGACAGGCTGGGGCCAACGTCCTGACTTTC
cdr3_length: 15
d_call: TRBD1
v_call: TRBV7-8
clone_size: many
j_call: TRBJ2-6

cdr3_aa: CASSSPGVSNQPQHF
cdr3_nt: TGTGCCAGCAGTTCCCCGGGCGTCTCTAATCAGCCCCAGCATTTT
cdr3_length: 15
d_call: .
v_call: TRBV6-2/TRBV6-3
clone_size: .
j_call: TRBJ1-5

cdr3_aa: CASSIDLQDDGNQPQHF
cdr3_nt: TGTGCCAGTAGTATAGATCTACAGGATGACGGCAATCAGCCCCAGCATTTT
cdr3_length: 17
d_call: .
v_call: TRBV19
clone_size: many
j_call: TRBJ1-5

cdr3_aa: CASSATGSGANVLTF
cdr3_nt: TGTGCCAGCAGTGCGACAGGCTCTGGGGCCAACGTCCTGACTTTC
cdr3_length: 15
d_call: .
v_call: TRBV6-2/TRBV6-3
clone_size: many
j_call: TRBJ2-6

cdr3_aa: CASSPTPGAGGHEQYF
cdr3_nt: TGTGCCAGCAGCCCGACCCCGGGGGCGGGAGGACACGAGCAGTACTTC
cdr3_length: 16
d_call: TRBD2
v_call: TRBV7-2
clone_size: .
j_call: TRBJ2-7

cdr3_aa: CASSSGQAVSPLHF
cdr3_nt: TGTGCCAGCAGCTCCGGACAGGCGGTTTCACCCCTCCACTTT
cdr3_length: 14
d_call: TRBD1
v_call: TRBV6-5
clone_size: few
j_call: TRBJ1-6

cdr3_aa: CASSLRGPSGTEAFF
cdr3_nt: TGCGCCAGCAGCTTGCGTGGACCCAGTGGCACTGAAGCTTTCTTT
cdr3_length: 15
d_call: .
v_call: TRBV5-1
clone_size: .
j_call: TRBJ1-1